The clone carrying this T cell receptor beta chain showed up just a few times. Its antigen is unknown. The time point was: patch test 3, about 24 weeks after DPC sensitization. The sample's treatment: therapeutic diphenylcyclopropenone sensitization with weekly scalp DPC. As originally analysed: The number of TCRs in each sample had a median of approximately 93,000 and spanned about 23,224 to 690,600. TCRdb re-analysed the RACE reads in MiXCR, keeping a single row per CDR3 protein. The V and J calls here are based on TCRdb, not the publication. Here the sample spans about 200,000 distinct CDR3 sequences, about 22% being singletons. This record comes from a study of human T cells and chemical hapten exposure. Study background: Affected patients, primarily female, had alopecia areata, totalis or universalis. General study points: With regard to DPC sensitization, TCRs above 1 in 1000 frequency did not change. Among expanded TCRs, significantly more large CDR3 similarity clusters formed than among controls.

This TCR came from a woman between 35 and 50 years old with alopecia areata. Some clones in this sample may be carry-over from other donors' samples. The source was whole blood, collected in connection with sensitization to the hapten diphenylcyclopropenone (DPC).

Here the CDR3 DNA reads TGTGCCAGCTCTGGCGGGAGGTCCTACGAGCAGTACTTC. This codes for CASSGGRSYEQYF. The rearrangement links TRBV6-5 to TRBJ2-7; 8 bases line up with TRBD2. With V trimmed by 8 bases and J by 1 base, 4 bases remained unmatched. Germline V gives CDR1 MNHEY, CDR2 SVGAGI. The CDR3 runs to 13 residues.